A selection of T cell receptor beta chains follows, all from one sample in a study of yellow fever vaccine responses in identical twins. MiXCR was run by TCRdb on the RT-PCR reads, yielding one entry per CDR3 protein. The table has under 30,000 distinct CDR3 sequences, 60% to 80% seen once. The sequencing here drew on T cells from blood (PBMCs), unsorted or a sorted subset (not recorded which), taken before or after yellow fever vaccination (not recorded which). These receptors originate from a woman younger than 35 who received the yellow fever vaccine. CDR3s include the opening cysteine and the closing phenylalanine or tryptophan. Each record gives: clone size, J gene, V gene, D gene, CDR3 protein, CDR3 DNA. D genes are given only for firm matches. Expanded clones are given a class, and other clones once, few, many or no size at all.

>few|TRBJ2-3|TRBV2|.
CASRTPGLAHTQYF
TGTGCCAGCAGAACCCCGGGACTCGCGCATACGCAGTATTTT
>.|TRBJ1-1|TRBV7-2|.
CASSHWAANTEAFF
TGTGCCAGCAGCCACTGGGCGGCGAACACTGAAGCCTTCTTT
>.|TRBJ2-2|TRBV2|.
CASKRDGNTGELFF
TGTGCCAGCAAAAGGGACGGGAACACCGGGGAGCTGTTTTTT
>.|TRBJ2-3|TRBV10-3|TRBD1
CAISMTGPSTDTQYF
TGTGCCATCAGCATGACAGGGCCCAGCACAGATACGCAGTATTTT
>.|TRBJ1-1|TRBV29-1|TRBD1
CSAAGQPNTEAFF
TGCAGCGCCGCGGGACAGCCGAACACTGAAGCTTTCTTT
>.|TRBJ1-1|TRBV7-9|.
CASMGNTEAFF
TGTGCCAGCATGGGGAACACTGAAGCTTTCTTT
>once|TRBJ2-2|TRBV15|.
CATSRAAGGAGELFF
TGTGCCACCAGCAGAGCCGCGGGCGGGGCCGGGGAGCTGTTTTTT
>few|TRBJ1-2|TRBV29-1|.
CSVEGSSGGYTF
TGCAGCGTTGAAGGGAGCTCGGGTGGCTACACCTTC
>once|TRBJ2-5|TRBV15|TRBD2
CATSRAGAGGSGETQYF
TGTGCCACCAGCAGAGCAGGAGCGGGGGGATCGGGAGAGACCCAGTACTTC
>.|TRBJ2-7|TRBV4-2|TRBD2
CASSQDAGVRREQYF
TGTGCCAGCAGCCAAGATGCGGGGGTCCGCCGCGAGCAGTACTTC
>.|TRBJ2-5|TRBV4-3|TRBD1
CASSNFGTGVPETQYF
TGCGCCAGCAGCAACTTCGGGACAGGGGTGCCAGAGACCCAGTACTTC
>once|TRBJ2-1|TRBV2|TRBD2
CASSSESSGRGHEQFF
TGTGCCAGCAGTTCCGAGTCTAGCGGGAGGGGTCATGAGCAGTTCTTC
>.|TRBJ2-3|TRBV4-1|TRBD1
CASSQTRDRADTQYF
TGCGCCAGCAGCCAGACTCGGGACAGGGCAGATACGCAGTATTTT
>.|TRBJ2-1|TRBV7-6|.
CASSLFLANEQFF
TGTGCCAGCAGCTTATTTCTAGCCAATGAGCAGTTCTTC
>.|TRBJ1-4|TRBV5-6|TRBD1
CASSPGTAATNEKLFF
TGTGCCAGCAGCCCGGGGACAGCTGCAACTAATGAAAAACTGTTTTTT
>.|TRBJ1-2|TRBV10-2|.
CASRGTDLGGYTF
TGCGCCAGCAGGGGGACGGACCTCGGGGGCTACACCTTC
>.|TRBJ1-6|TRBV7-6|.
CASSLGGATYNSPLHF
TGTGCCAGCAGCTTAGGGGGGGCCACCTATAATTCACCCCTCCACTTT
>.|TRBJ2-7|TRBV11-3|.
CASSLILDYEQYF
TGTGCCAGCAGCTTAATCCTTGACTACGAGCAGTACTTC
>.|TRBJ1-1|TRBV13|.
CASRPTSGAFF
TGTGCCAGCAGGCCCACCTCGGGGGCTTTCTTT
>few|TRBJ2-7|TRBV9|.
CASSPQYRASYEQYF
TGTGCCAGCAGCCCCCAGTACAGGGCCTCCTACGAGCAGTACTTC
>.|TRBJ1-5|TRBV5-1|.
CASSLGTGLKPQHF
TGCGCCAGCAGCTTGGGGACGGGGTTAAAGCCCCAGCATTTT
>few|TRBJ2-1|TRBV7-2|TRBD1
CASSFPTGGNEQFF
TGTGCCAGCAGCTTCCCGACAGGGGGCAATGAGCAGTTCTTC
>.|TRBJ2-3|TRBV9|.
CASSVTGTDTQYF
TGTGCCAGCAGCGTAACGGGCACAGATACGCAGTATTTT
>.|TRBJ1-5|TRBV29-1|.
CSVARGDNQPQHF
TGCAGCGTTGCCAGGGGAGACAATCAGCCCCAGCATTTT
>few|TRBJ2-1|TRBV9|.
CASSAYRGPYNEQFF
TGTGCCAGCAGCGCCTACCGAGGGCCCTACAATGAGCAGTTCTTC
>.|TRBJ2-2|TRBV4-1|.
CASSQGWERYTGELFF
TGCGCCAGCAGCCAAGGGTGGGAGCGTTACACCGGGGAGCTGTTTTTT
>.|TRBJ1-1|TRBV2|.
CASSEGGSTAFF
TGTGCCAGCAGTGAAGGGGGTTCTACAGCTTTCTTT
>.|TRBJ1-3|TRBV12-3/TRBV12-4|.
CASRNPGPSGNTIYF
TGTGCCAGCAGAAACCCGGGACCCTCTGGAAACACCATATATTTT
>.|TRBJ2-7|TRBV5-1|TRBD1
CASSLAGQASYEQYF
TGCGCCAGCAGCTTGGCTGGACAGGCCTCCTACGAGCAGTACTTC
>once|TRBJ1-2|TRBV2|.
CASSESGRGSYGYTF
TGTGCCAGCAGTGAGTCCGGAAGGGGGAGCTATGGCTACACCTTC
>.|TRBJ1-4|TRBV20-1|.
CSASRAPNEKLFF
TGCAGTGCTTCTCGGGCCCCTAATGAAAAACTGTTTTTT
>.|TRBJ2-3|TRBV2|.
CASSYSDTQYF
TGTGCCAGCAGTTACTCAGATACGCAGTATTTT
>.|TRBJ2-2|TRBV27|.
CASSPSFAEAGELFF
TGTGCCAGCAGTCCGAGTTTTGCCGAGGCCGGGGAGCTGTTTTTT
>.|TRBJ2-5|TRBV11-1|TRBD2
CASRPPGLVRETQYF
TGTGCCAGCAGGCCCCCGGGACTAGTGAGGGAGACCCAGTACTTC
>few|TRBJ2-7|TRBV20-1|TRBD1
CSAIASRGRSPYEQYF
TGCAGTGCTATAGCCTCGAGGGGGCGATCGCCATACGAGCAGTACTTC
>.|TRBJ2-2|TRBV18|.
CASSPLTPRQANTGELFF
TGTGCCAGCTCACCATTAACGCCCCGACAGGCGAACACCGGGGAGCTGTTTTTT
>few|TRBJ2-1|TRBV24-1|.
CATSRGRARDESSYNEQFF
TGTGCCACCAGTCGTGGGCGCGCGCGGGACGAGAGCTCCTACAATGAGCAGTTCTTC
>.|TRBJ2-7|TRBV11-2|.
CASSLEATVFAYEQYF
TGTGCCAGCAGCTTAGAGGCCACCGTGTTTGCCTACGAGCAGTACTTC
>few|TRBJ1-2|TRBV28|.
CASKMGLYYGYTF
TGTGCCAGCAAGATGGGCTTGTACTATGGCTACACCTTC
>.|TRBJ2-1|TRBV3-1|TRBD2
CASSPAGASYNEQFF
TGTGCCAGCAGTCCAGCGGGGGCCTCCTACAATGAGCAGTTCTTC
>few|TRBJ1-1|TRBV10-3|.
CAPGGWGPYFMNTEAFF
TGTGCCCCCGGTGGGTGGGGGCCTTACTTCATGAACACTGAAGCTTTCTTT
>.|TRBJ1-1|TRBV12-3/TRBV12-4|.
CASSFNLGGSTEAFF
TGTGCCAGCAGTTTTAATTTGGGGGGTAGCACTGAAGCTTTCTTT
>once|TRBJ2-2|TRBV11-1|.
CASSLNWQANTGELFF
TGTGCCAGCAGCCTGAACTGGCAGGCGAACACCGGGGAGCTGTTTTTT
>.|TRBJ1-1|TRBV2|.
CASSERTATEAFF
TGTGCCAGCAGTGAAAGGACAGCCACTGAAGCTTTCTTT
>.|TRBJ1-4|TRBV5-6|TRBD1
CASSSGTEEKLFF
TGTGCCAGCAGCTCCGGGACAGAGGAAAAACTGTTTTTT
>.|TRBJ2-2|TRBV27|.
CASSLFGYTGELFF
TGTGCCAGCAGTTTATTCGGTTACACCGGGGAGCTGTTTTTT
>.|TRBJ1-6|TRBV2|TRBD1
CANGQGNSPLHF
TGTGCCAACGGACAGGGTAATTCACCCCTCCACTTT